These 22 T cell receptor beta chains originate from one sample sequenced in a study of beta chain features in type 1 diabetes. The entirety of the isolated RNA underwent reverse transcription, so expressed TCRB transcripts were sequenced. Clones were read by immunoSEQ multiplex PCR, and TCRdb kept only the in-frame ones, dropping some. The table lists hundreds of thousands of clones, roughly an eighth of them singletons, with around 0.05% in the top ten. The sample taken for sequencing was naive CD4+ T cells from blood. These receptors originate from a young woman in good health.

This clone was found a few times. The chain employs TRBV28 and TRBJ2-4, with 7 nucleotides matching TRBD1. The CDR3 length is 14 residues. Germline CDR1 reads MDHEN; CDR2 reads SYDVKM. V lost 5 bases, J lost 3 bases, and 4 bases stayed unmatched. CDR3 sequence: CASSARTGKNIQYF. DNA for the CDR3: TGTGCCAGCAGTGCCCGGACAGGCAAAAACATTCAGTACTTC.

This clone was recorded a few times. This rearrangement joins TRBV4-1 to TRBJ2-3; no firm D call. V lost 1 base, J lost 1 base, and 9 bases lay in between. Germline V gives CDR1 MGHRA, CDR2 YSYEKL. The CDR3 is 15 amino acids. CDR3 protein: CASSQGHQGTDTQYF. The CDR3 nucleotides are TGCGCCAGCAGCCAAGGCCATCAGGGCACAGATACGCAGTATTTT.

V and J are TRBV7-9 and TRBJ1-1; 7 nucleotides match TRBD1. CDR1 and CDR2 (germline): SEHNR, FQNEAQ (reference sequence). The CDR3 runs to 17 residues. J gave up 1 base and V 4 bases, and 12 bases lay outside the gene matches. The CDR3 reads CASSSKPSGTANTEAFF. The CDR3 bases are TGTGCCAGCAGCTCCAAACCCTCCGGGACAGCGAACACTGAAGCTTTCTTT.

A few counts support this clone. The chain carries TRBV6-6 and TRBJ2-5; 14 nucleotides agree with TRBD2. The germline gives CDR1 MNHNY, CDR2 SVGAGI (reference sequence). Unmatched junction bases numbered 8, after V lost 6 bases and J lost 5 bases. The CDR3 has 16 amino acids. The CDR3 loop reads CASRRRGLAGVETQYF. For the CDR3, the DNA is TGTGCCAGCAGACGCCGGGGACTAGCGGGAGTTGAGACCCAGTACTTC.

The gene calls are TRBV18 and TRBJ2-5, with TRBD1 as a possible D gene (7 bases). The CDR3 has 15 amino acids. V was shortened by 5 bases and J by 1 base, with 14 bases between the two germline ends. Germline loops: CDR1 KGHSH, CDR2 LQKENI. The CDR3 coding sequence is TGTGCCAGCTCAGCCCGACAGGGAGGCCAAGAGACCCAGTACTTC. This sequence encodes CASSARQGGQETQYF. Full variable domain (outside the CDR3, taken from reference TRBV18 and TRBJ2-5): NAGVMQNPRHLVRRRGQEARLRCSPMKGHSHVYWYRQLPEEGLKFMVYLQKENIIDESGMPKERFSAEFPKEGPSILRIQQVVRGDSAAYFCASSARQGGQETQYFGPGTRLLVL.

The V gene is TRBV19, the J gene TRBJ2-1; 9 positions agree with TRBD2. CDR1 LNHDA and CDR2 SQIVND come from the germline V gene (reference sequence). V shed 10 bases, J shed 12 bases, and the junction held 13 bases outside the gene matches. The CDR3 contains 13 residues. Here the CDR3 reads CATKVAGALRQFF. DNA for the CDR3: TGTGCCACGAAGGTAGCGGGAGCTTTACGGCAGTTCTTC.

DNA for the CDR3: TGTGCCAGCAGCCCCAACAGGGGAATGGACACTGAAGCTTTCTTT. It codes for CASSPNRGMDTEAFF. The chain is built from TRBV7-2 and TRBJ1-1, with TRBD1 identical over 7 bases. Germline CDR1 and CDR2: SGHTA and FQGNSA. Trimming removed 5 bases from V and 3 bases from J; junction bases left unmatched: 9. This CDR3 contains 15 residues.

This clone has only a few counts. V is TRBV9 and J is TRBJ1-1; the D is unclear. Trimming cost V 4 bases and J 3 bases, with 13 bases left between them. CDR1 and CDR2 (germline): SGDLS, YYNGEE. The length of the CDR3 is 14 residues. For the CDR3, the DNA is TGTGCCAGCAGCCCGAGACACCCGGACACTGAAGCTTTCTTT. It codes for CASSPRHPDTEAFF.

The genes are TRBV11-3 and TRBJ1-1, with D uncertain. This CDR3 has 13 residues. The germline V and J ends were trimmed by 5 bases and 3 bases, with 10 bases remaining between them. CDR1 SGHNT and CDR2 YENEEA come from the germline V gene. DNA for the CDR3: TGTGCCAGCAGCGCCGGTGTGCACACTGAAGCTTTCTTT. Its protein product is CASSAGVHTEAFF.

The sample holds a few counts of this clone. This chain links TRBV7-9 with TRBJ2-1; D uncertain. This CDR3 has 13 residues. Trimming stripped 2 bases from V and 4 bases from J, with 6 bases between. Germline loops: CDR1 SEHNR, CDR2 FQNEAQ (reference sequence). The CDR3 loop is CASSLTLYNEQFF. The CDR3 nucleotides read TGTGCCAGCAGCTTAACTTTGTACAATGAGCAGTTCTTC.

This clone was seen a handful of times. In DNA form, the CDR3 reads TGTGCCAGCAGCTTAGCCCCGACAGGCCCTAGCACAGATACGCAGTATTTT. Translated, it gives CASSLAPTGPSTDTQYF. The gene calls are TRBV11-2 and TRBJ2-3; maybe TRBD1 (6 bases). V lost 1 base, J lost 0 bases, and 14 bases lay in between. The CDR3 is made up of 17 amino acids. Germline CDR1 and CDR2: SGHAT and FQNNGV.

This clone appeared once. In nucleotides, the CDR3 is TGCAGCGTCCCCCGGACAGCAGGGATAAACTATGGCTACACCTTC. It specifies CSVPRTAGINYGYTF. V and J are TRBV29-1 and TRBJ1-2; the D gene is possibly TRBD1 (6 bases). Trimming pared 6 bases from V and 2 bases from J, leaving 19 bases between. The CDR3 length is 15 residues. CDR1 is SQVTM, CDR2 ANQGSEA, per germline.

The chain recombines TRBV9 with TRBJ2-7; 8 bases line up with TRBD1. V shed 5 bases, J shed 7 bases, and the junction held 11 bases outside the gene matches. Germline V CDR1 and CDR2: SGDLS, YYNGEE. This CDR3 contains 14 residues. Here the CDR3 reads CASSPGTGRLEQYF. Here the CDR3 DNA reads TGTGCCAGCAGTCCCGGGACAGGACGATTAGAGCAGTACTTC.

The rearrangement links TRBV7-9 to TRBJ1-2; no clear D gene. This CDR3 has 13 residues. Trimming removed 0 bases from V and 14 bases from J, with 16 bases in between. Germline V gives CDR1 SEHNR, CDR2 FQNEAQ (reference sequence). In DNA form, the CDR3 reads TGTGCCAGCAGCTTAGCCACGATTACTAACCCTACCTTC. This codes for CASSLATITNPTF. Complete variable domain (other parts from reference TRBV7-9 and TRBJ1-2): DTGVSQNPRHKITKRGQNVTFRCDPISEHNRLYWYRQTLGQGPEFLTYFQNEAQLEKSRLLSDRFSAERPKGSFSTLEIQRTEQGDSAMYLCASSLATITNPTFGSGTRLTVV.

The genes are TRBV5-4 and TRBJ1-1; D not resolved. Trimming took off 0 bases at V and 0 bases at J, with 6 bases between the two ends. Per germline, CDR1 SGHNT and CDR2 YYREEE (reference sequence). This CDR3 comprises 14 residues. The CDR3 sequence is CASSLGVLNTEAFF. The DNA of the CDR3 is TGTGCCAGCAGCTTGGGGGTATTGAACACTGAAGCTTTCTTT.

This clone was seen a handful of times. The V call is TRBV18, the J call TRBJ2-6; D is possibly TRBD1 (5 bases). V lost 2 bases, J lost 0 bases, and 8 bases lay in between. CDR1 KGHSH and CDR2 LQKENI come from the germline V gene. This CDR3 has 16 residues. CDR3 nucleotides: TGTGCCAGCTCACCAGTAGGGGCCTCTGGGGCCAACGTCCTGACTTTC. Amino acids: CASSPVGASGANVLTF.

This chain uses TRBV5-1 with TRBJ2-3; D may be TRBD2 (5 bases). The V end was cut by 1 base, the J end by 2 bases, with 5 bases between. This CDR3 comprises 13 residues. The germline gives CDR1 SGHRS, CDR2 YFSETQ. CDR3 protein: CASSLRDTDTQYF. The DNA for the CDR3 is TGCGCCAGCAGCTTGCGGGACACAGATACGCAGTATTTT.

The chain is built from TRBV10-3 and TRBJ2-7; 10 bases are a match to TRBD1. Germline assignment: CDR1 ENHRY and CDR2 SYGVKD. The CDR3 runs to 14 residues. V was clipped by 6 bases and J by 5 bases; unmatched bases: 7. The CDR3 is CAISRTGGENEQYF. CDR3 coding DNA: TGTGCCATCAGCCGGACAGGGGGAGAGAACGAGCAGTACTTC.

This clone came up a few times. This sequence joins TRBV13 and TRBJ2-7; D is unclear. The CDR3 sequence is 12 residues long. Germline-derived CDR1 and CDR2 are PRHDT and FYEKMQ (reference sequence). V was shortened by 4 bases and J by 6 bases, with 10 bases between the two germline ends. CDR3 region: CASSSHPLEQYF. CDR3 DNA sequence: TGTGCCAGCAGCTCCCACCCCCTCGAGCAGTACTTC.

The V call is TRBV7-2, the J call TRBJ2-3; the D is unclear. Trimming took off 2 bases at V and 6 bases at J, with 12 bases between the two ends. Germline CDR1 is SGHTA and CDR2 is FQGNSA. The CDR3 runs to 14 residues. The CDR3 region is CASSLFAIGDTQYF. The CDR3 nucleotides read TGTGCCAGCAGCTTATTCGCGATAGGCGATACGCAGTATTTT.

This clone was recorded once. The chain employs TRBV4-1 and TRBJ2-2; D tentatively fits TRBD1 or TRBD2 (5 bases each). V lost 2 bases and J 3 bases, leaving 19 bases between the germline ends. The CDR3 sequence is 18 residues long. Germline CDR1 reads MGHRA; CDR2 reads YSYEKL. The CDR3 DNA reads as TGCGCCAGCAGCCAAAATCGGGGCCCTGGGGTTGACACCGGGGAGCTGTTTTTT. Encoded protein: CASSQNRGPGVDTGELFF.

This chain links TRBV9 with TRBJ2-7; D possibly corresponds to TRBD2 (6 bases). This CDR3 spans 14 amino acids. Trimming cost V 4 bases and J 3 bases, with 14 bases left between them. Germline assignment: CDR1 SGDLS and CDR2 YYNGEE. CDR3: CASSPTSGGYEQYF. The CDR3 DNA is TGTGCCAGCAGCCCCACCTCCGGGGGCTACGAGCAGTACTTC.